Below are 19 T cell receptor beta chains sequenced from a single sample in a study of OX40 agonist ivuxolimab in advanced cancers. Libraries were prepared through the immunoSEQ multiplex PCR assay. TCRdb retrieved this table from immuneACCESS and kept in-frame rearrangements only. Not all clones are present; in checked studies, unresolved V genes account for under half, and no reason is known for the remainder. The sample table contains about 45,000 clones; only one count was recorded for approximately 86% of them. The ten largest clonotypes hold roughly an eighth of the sample. Sequencing was performed on CD4+ or CD8+ T cells sorted from blood, taken in a trial of the OX40 agonist ivuxolimab. The receptors shown here come from an adult with an advanced solid tumor such as melanoma, head and neck, liver or kidney cancer.

This clone was detected only once. This chain joins TRBV15 and TRBJ1-2; TRBD1 might be the D (5 bases). The V gene's germline CDR1 is LNHNV and CDR2 YYDKDF (reference sequence). This CDR3 spans 15 amino acids. V was trimmed by 3 bases and J by 7 bases, leaving 18 bases between them. CDR3 protein: CATSSQGRWVGGYTF. Written as DNA, the CDR3 is TGTGCCACCAGCAGCCAGGGACGATGGGTCGGTGGCTACACCTTC.

The CDR3 loop is CASSSPGFGQPQHF. The CDR3 DNA is TGTGCCAGCAGCTCCCCTGGGTTTGGACAGCCCCAGCATTTT. The rearrangement uses TRBV7-9 and TRBJ1-5; no firm D call. CDR1 SEHNR and CDR2 FQNEAQ come from the germline V gene (reference sequence). The CDR3 is 14 residues long. Between the trimmed V and J ends, which lost 4 bases and 7 bases, there was a span of 14 bases. Variable domain in full (rest from reference TRBV7-9 and TRBJ1-5): DTGVSQNPRHKITKRGQNVTFRCDPISEHNRLYWYRQTLGQGPEFLTYFQNEAQLEKSRLLSDRFSAERPKGSFSTLEIQRTEQGDSAMYLCASSSPGFGQPQHFGDGTRLSIL.

The V gene is TRBV7-8, the J gene TRBJ1-2, with a weak D call TRBD1 (6 bases). CDR3 length equals 17 residues. Trimming took 4 bases from V and 8 from J, leaving 26 bases between them. Germline-derived CDR1 and CDR2 are SGHVS and FQNEAQ. Here the CDR3 reads CASSSRRIGHRENGYTF. For the CDR3, the DNA is TGTGCCAGCAGCTCCCGTCGGATCGGTCACAGGGAAAACGGCTACACCTTC.

The gene calls are TRBV6-5 and TRBJ2-5; 7 bases are shared with TRBD1. The germline V gene encodes CDR1 MNHEY and CDR2 SVGAGI. The CDR3 is 15 residues long. Germline trimming cut 1 base from V and 2 bases from J; bases unmatched to any gene: 4. The CDR3 region has the DNA TGTGCCAGCAGTTACTACATGGGACAGCAAGAGACCCAGTACTTC. This gives the protein CASSYYMGQQETQYF.

The genes are TRBV9 and TRBJ1-1; no clear D gene. Trimming shortened V by 0 bases and J by 7 bases, and 13 bases separated the two germline ends. This CDR3 contains 14 residues. CDR1 and CDR2 from the germline V gene are SGDLS and YYNGEE. CDR3 amino acids: CASSVGRTLFEAFF. CDR3 coding DNA: TGTGCCAGCAGCGTAGGGCGGACCCTATTTGAAGCTTTCTTT. The full variable domain, with the rest looked up from reference TRBV9 and TRBJ1-1, is DSGVTQTPKHLITATGQRVTLRCSPRSGDLSVYWYQQSLDQGLQFLIQYYNGEERAKGNILERFSAQQFPDLHSELNLSSLELGDSALYFCASSVGRTLFEAFFGQGTRLTVV.

Only one count was recorded for this clone. The chain uses TRBV4-2 and TRBJ1-5; the match to TRBD1 covers 7 bases. Per germline, CDR1 LGHNA and CDR2 YNFKEQ. CDR3 length: 15 residues. V was clipped by 4 bases and J by 6 bases; unmatched bases: 9. CDR3 sequence reads: CASSPLQGNSQPQHF. CDR3 bases: TGTGCCAGCAGCCCCTTACAGGGGAATAGTCAGCCCCAGCATTTT.

The chain couples TRBV7-6 to TRBJ2-5, with 8 bases aligning to TRBD1. The DNA end is a closer match to TRBJ2-7, so the J assignment may be wrong. The CDR3 loop spans 14 amino acids. Germline V lookup: CDR1 SGHVS, CDR2 FNYEAQ. CDR3 protein: CASSPRQGRHEQYF. DNA for the CDR3: TGTGCCAGCAGCCCCAGACAGGGGCGCCACGAGCAGTACTTC.

The chain couples TRBV6-5 to TRBJ1-2; 11 bases are shared with TRBD1. V trimming: 5 bases; J trimming: 4 bases; junction bases outside the gene matches: 3. CDR3 size: 14 residues. Germline V gives CDR1 MNHEY, CDR2 SVGAGI. The CDR3 loop is CASSIGQGAYGYTF. As DNA, the CDR3 is TGTGCCAGCAGTATAGGACAGGGGGCCTATGGCTACACCTTC.

This chain joins TRBV7-2 and TRBJ1-1, with D tentatively TRBD1 (5 bases). Per the germline V gene, CDR1 is SGHTA and CDR2 is FQGNSA. V was trimmed by 4 bases and J by 4 bases, leaving 10 bases between them. The CDR3 consists of 13 residues. The CDR3 loop is CASSSSTGTEAFF. CDR3 DNA sequence: TGTGCCAGCAGCTCATCCACAGGCACTGAAGCTTTCTTT.

This clone came up a few times. The chain joins TRBV7-9 to TRBJ2-6; TRBD1 might be the D (6 bases). The CDR3 totals 19 residues. Germline CDR1 and CDR2: SEHNR and FQNEAQ (reference sequence). With 5 bases removed from V and 0 bases from J, the gap between germline ends came to 20 bases. CDR3 DNA: TGTGCCAGCAGCCTACCGCCCTGGCAGGGGATCTCTGGGGCCAACGTCCTGACTTTC. Its translation is CASSLPPWQGISGANVLTF.

The chain is built from TRBV5-1 and TRBJ1-1, with no clear D. The CDR3 is made up of 13 amino acids. With 4 bases removed from V and 3 bases from J, the gap between germline ends came to 10 bases. Germline CDR1 is SGHRS and CDR2 is YFSETQ. In DNA, the CDR3 is TGCGCCAGCAGCCCCCGGGCCCACACTGAAGCTTTCTTT. Amino acid sequence: CASSPRAHTEAFF.

The V call is TRBV7-8, the J call TRBJ2-5; D possibly corresponds to TRBD1 (5 bases). Between the trimmed V and J ends, which lost 5 bases and 5 bases, there was a span of 18 bases. CDR3 length: 15 amino acids. CDR1 and CDR2 (germline): SGHVS, FQNEAQ. In nucleotides, the CDR3 is TGTGCCAGCAGCGATAGTCGCAGGGCGGAGGAGACCCAGTACTTC. It translates to CASSDSRRAEETQYF.

This chain connects TRBV2 to TRBJ2-5; D perhaps matches TRBD2 (6 bases). Trimming left V 8 bases short and J 1 base short, with 17 bases between. The CDR3 is 15 amino acids. Germline-derived CDR1 and CDR2 are SNHLY and FYNNEI. Written as DNA, the CDR3 is TGTGCCAGCTCGGGGGTTACAGGCAGCCAAGAGACCCAGTACTTC. This codes for CASSGVTGSQETQYF.

This chain connects TRBV7-2 to TRBJ1-1, with no clear D. The CDR3 is 15 amino acids. In germline, CDR1 is SGHTA, CDR2 FQGNSA. Trimming removed 0 bases from V and 1 base from J, with 9 bases in between. Here the CDR3 reads CASSLARRQNTEAFF. The CDR3 bases are TGTGCCAGCAGCTTAGCGAGACGGCAGAACACTGAAGCTTTCTTT.

The chain is built from TRBV5-6 and TRBJ2-5; no clear D gene. From germline, CDR1 is SGHDT and CDR2 YYEEEE. Trimming removed 0 bases at V and 6 bases at J, with 3 bases between. This CDR3 has 11 residues. CDR3 amino acids: CASSLGKTQYF. Here the CDR3 DNA reads TGTGCCAGCAGCTTGGGTAAGACCCAGTACTTC.

This rearrangement joins TRBV7-9 to TRBJ2-1; the D gene is possibly TRBD2 (5 bases). Trimming pared 0 bases from V and 3 bases from J, leaving 6 bases between. Germline V gene lookup returns CDR1 SEHNR and CDR2 FQNEAQ (reference sequence). The CDR3 sequence is 14 residues long. The CDR3 nucleotides are TGTGCCAGCAGCTTAGCTAGCGTCTACAATGAGCAGTTCTTC. Its protein product is CASSLASVYNEQFF. Together with reference TRBV7-9 and TRBJ2-1, the CDR3 gives the full variable domain: DTGVSQNPRHKITKRGQNVTFRCDPISEHNRLYWYRQTLGQGPEFLTYFQNEAQLEKSRLLSDRFSAERPKGSFSTLEIQRTEQGDSAMYLCASSLASVYNEQFFGPGTRLTVL.

The table lists this clone with a few counts. The CDR3 is CASSSSRDRGSYGYTF. DNA for the CDR3: TGTGCCAGCAGTTCCTCCCGGGACAGGGGAAGCTATGGCTACACCTTC. V and J are TRBV27 and TRBJ1-2; 10 nucleotides line up with TRBD1. The V segment lost 4 bases and the J segment 4 bases; nucleotides outside the gene matches: 9. Germline CDR1 reads MNHEY; CDR2 reads SMNVEV (reference sequence). The CDR3 totals 16 residues.

This sequence joins TRBV21-1 and TRBJ2-5. TRBV21-1 is tagged as a pseudogene. The CDR3 length is 17 residues. The CDR3 DNA reads as TGTGCCAGCAGCAAAAAGGTGGAAGGGAAGACCAAAGAGACCCAGTACTTC. This translates into CASSKKVEGKTKETQYF.

The CDR3 here is CASSPTGRTYEQYF. The CDR3 region has the DNA TGTGCCAGCAGCCCAACGGGACGAACCTACGAGCAGTACTTC. V usage is TRBV7-9 and J usage is TRBJ2-5; D may correspond to TRBD1 or TRBD2 (5 bases each). The J call may be incorrect, as the DNA end agrees better with TRBJ2-7. Per germline, CDR1 SEHNR and CDR2 FQNEAQ (reference sequence). This CDR3 has 14 amino acids.